This TCR beta chain was sequenced for a study of blood T cell repertoires in COVID-19. About the study: Both acute and convalescent COVID-19 samples were obtained from the United States, Italy and Spain.

Sequenced by immunoSEQ multiplex PCR; TCRdb stores in-frame clones only, minus some. The sample lists approximately 300,000 clones; roughly 86% were seen once. The sample consisted of PBMCs or T cells enriched from blood (not recorded which). This receptor was identified in a woman aged 18-29 years who had recovered from COVID-19.

The CDR3 sequence: CASRTGQGSSYEQYF. CDR3 DNA: TGTGCCAGTAGGACGGGACAGGGATCGTCCTACGAGCAGTACTTC. The chain links TRBV19 to TRBJ2-7, with 9 nucleotides matching TRBD1. Per germline, CDR1 LNHDA and CDR2 SQIVND (reference sequence). With V trimmed by 6 bases and J by 1 base, 7 bases remained unmatched. The length of the CDR3 is 15 residues. The full variable domain, with the rest looked up from reference TRBV19 and TRBJ2-7, is DGGITQSPKYLFRKEGQNVTLSCEQNLNHDAMYWYRQDPGQGLRLIYYSQIVNDFQKGDIAEGYSVSREKKESFPLTVTSAQKNPTAFYLCASRTGQGSSYEQYFGPGTRLTVT.